The next 28 T cell receptor beta chains were all read from a single sample in a study of tumor-infiltrating lymphocytes in primary liver carcinoma. It was from 20-30 mg of unsorted bulk tissue that RNA and DNA were co-extracted. A primer matching the constant region was used to make TCR beta cDNA from around 460 ng of total RNA. It was through three nested multiplex PCR rounds of slightly modified ARM-PCR that TCR beta libraries arose. Rounds one and two of PCR, each of roughly 10 cycles, were primed with TRBV1-TRBV30 forward primers and a C-beta reverse primer. One entry per CDR3 protein, called by TCRdb with MiXCR from the multiplex PCR reads. The sample contains about 21,000 distinct CDR3 sequences, roughly 85% of which appear only once. Material: liver tumor tissue from sampling region 1. Subset meaning: tumor region T1, superior pole. The origin of the receptors is a woman younger than 45 with primary liver carcinoma and hepatitis B virus infection.

Many counts were recorded for this clonotype. The rearrangement joins TRBV11-2 to TRBJ2-3; the D is unclear. The germline V and J ends were trimmed by 1 base and 6 bases, with 8 bases remaining between them. This CDR3 is 13 amino acids long. Germline assignment: CDR1 SGHAT and CDR2 FQNNGV. The CDR3 loop reads CASSLALGDTQYF. The CDR3 nucleotides read TGTGCCAGCAGCTTAGCGCTAGGGGATACGCAGTATTTT.

As concerns this clonotype: At one end the junction does not follow the germline gene, possibly because of a read error. V and J are TRBV11-3 and TRBJ1-6, with D uncertain. This CDR3 is built from 15 residues. Germline CDR1 SGHNT, CDR2 YENEEA. The CDR3 loop reads CANSFKWSYNSPIHF. CDR3 nucleotides: TGTGCCAACAGCTTTAAGTGGAGCTATAACTCACCCATCCACTTT.

A word on this clonotype: At one boundary the junction diverges from the germline segment, which might be a read error. The chain is built from TRBV14 and TRBJ2-5; a possible D gene is TRBD1 (6 bases). Germline V gives CDR1 SGHDN, CDR2 FVKESK. The CDR3 has 15 amino acids. CDR3 sequence (DNA): TGTGCCAGCAACCAAGACAGGTCTTCCCAAGAGATCCAGTACTTC. Translated, it gives CASNQDRSSQEIQYF.

About this clonotype: No conserved phenylalanine or tryptophan is present at the end of the CDR3, so a read error is the likely explanation. This rearrangement joins TRBV6-2 or TRBV6-3 to TRBJ2-7; D may correspond to TRBD1 or TRBD2 (5 bases each). This CDR3 has 16 residues. Germline assignment: CDR1 MNHEY and CDR2 SVGEGT. Trimming took 6 bases from V and 7 from J, leaving 25 bases between them. The CDR3 protein is CASRRLAGEGQGEQYL. Here the CDR3 DNA reads TGTGCCAGCAGACGTCTGGCCGGGGAAGGGCAGGGAGAGCAGTACTTA.

This chain joins TRBV6-2 or TRBV6-3 and TRBJ1-5; D remains unclear. Germline CDR1 reads MNHEY; CDR2 reads SVGEGT. The CDR3 spans 13 residues. The chain's CDR3 is CGSSYLDNQPQHF. CDR3 DNA: TGTGGCAGTAGTTACCTGGACAATCAGCCCCAGCATTTT.

V is TRBV9 and J is TRBJ2-3; D is undetermined. This CDR3 is built from 15 residues. V dropped 2 bases and J dropped 5 bases, with 15 bases sitting between them. Germline CDR1 SGDLS, CDR2 YYNGEE. CDR3 sequence reads: CASSVGSAGKDTQYF. DNA of the CDR3: TGTGCCAGCAGCGTCGGCTCGGCAGGCAAAGATACGCAGTATTTT.

With regard to this clonotype: Mismatch with germline at one junction end may stem from a read error. The V and J genes are TRBV5-8 and TRBJ2-1; TRBD1 matches at 9 bases. Germline-derived CDR1 and CDR2 are SGHTS and YDEGEE. This CDR3 is built from 13 residues. The CDR3 DNA sequence: TGTGCCAGTAGCTTGGACAGGGGCGATGAGCTGTTCTTC. Residues: CASSLDRGDELFF.

As regards this clonotype: A much larger clonotype is one base distant, so this may be a read error. This sequence joins TRBV6-5 and TRBJ1-6, with unresolved D. Germline V gene sequence: CDR1 MNHEY, CDR2 SVGAGI. The CDR3 length is 16 residues. The CDR3: CASSKQSAIHNSPIHF. The CDR3 nucleotides read TGTGCCAGCAGTAAGCAGTCTGCCATACATAATTCACCCATCCACTTT.

Details on this clonotype: A much larger clone lies one base from this, so it may be a read error. J is TRBJ2-2 and V is TRBV6-2 or TRBV6-3; D unclear. Germline V gene data show CDR1 as MNHEY and CDR2 as SVGEGT. The CDR3 extends over 13 amino acids. CDR3 loop: CVSSKTAEVELFF. The CDR3 region has the DNA TGTGTCAGCAGCAAGACGGCCGAAGTGGAGCTGTTTTTT.

This chain connects TRBV11-2 to TRBJ2-7; D possibly corresponds to TRBD2 (5 bases). V was pared by 5 bases and J by 13 bases, with 24 bases between. This CDR3 comprises 14 residues. The germline CDR1 and CDR2 sequences are SGHAT and FQNNGV. CDR3 residues: CASSRLRIGSEHYF. For the CDR3, the DNA is TGTGCCAGCAGCCGCCTCAGGATAGGGAGCGAACACTACTTC.

The rearrangement joins TRBV11-1 to TRBJ2-1; D is perhaps TRBD2 (6 bases). CDR1 and CDR2 (germline): SGHAT, FQDESV (reference sequence). This CDR3 has 16 amino acids. V lost 3 bases to trimming and J lost 4 bases, with 16 bases between them. CDR3 in amino acids: CASSFRGGTLYNEQFF. CDR3 nucleotides: TGTGCCAGCAGCTTTCGAGGCGGGACCTTATACAATGAGCAGTTCTTC.

About this clonotype: One end of the junction does not line up with germline, which may come from a read error. The rearrangement uses TRBV11-3 and TRBJ1-1, with 8 bases identical to TRBD1. The CDR3 consists of 14 residues. CDR1 SGHNT and CDR2 YENEEA come from the germline V gene. CDR3 in amino acids: CTRNLETGGTEAFF. CDR3 bases: TGTACCAGGAACTTAGAAACAGGGGGCACTGAAGCTTTCTTT.

The chain couples TRBV11-1 to TRBJ2-1; the D gene could be TRBD1 or TRBD2 (5 bases each). Germline lookup yields CDR1 SGHAT and CDR2 FQDESV (reference sequence). Trimming shortened V by 5 bases and J by 16 bases, and 18 bases separated the two germline ends. The CDR3 length is 12 residues. Here the CDR3 reads CASSVTGRRHFF. The CDR3 nucleotides are TGTGCCAGCAGCGTGACGGGACGAAGGCATTTCTTC.

This clonotype was seen once. The rearrangement uses TRBV5-4 and TRBJ2-3; D perhaps matches TRBD1 (6 bases). CDR1 is SGHNT and CDR2 is YYREEE in the germline V gene (reference sequence). The length of the CDR3 is 12 residues. The CDR3 sequence is CSCKSRGDTQYF. As DNA, the CDR3 is TGTTCCTGCAAAAGCAGGGGAGATACGCAGTATTTT.

This clonotype occurred a few times. One end of the junction does not line up with germline, which may come from a read error. The V and J genes are TRBV6-1 and TRBJ2-2; D is perhaps TRBD1 or TRBD2 (6 bases each). CDR3 length: 19 residues. Germline CDR1 reads MNHNS; CDR2 reads SASEGT. The CDR3 sequence is CASSETLPGGAANSGELSF. In DNA form, the CDR3 reads TGTGCCAGCAGTGAAACCCTTCCCGGGGGCGCCGCGAACTCCGGGGAGTTGTCTTTT.

The J gene is TRBJ2-7, the V gene TRBV6-2 or TRBV6-3, with 9 bases that match TRBD2. The length of the CDR3 is 17 residues. With 0 bases clipped from V and 9 bases from J, the junction kept 15 bases outside the gene matches. The germline V gene has CDR1 MNHEY and CDR2 SVGEGT. CDR3 loop: CASSYSGLAGLSYMQYF. The DNA of the CDR3 is TGTGCCAGCAGTTACTCGGGTCTAGCGGGACTCTCCTACATGCAGTACTTC.

This sequence joins TRBV4-1 and TRBJ2-7; D not resolved. Germline V lookup: CDR1 MGHRA, CDR2 YSYEKL. The ends were cut back, 2 bases at V and 2 bases at J, with 19 bases in the middle. This CDR3 has 17 amino acids. CDR3 sequence (DNA): TGCGCCAGCAGCCAATTAGGGCCCGCTTCTCCCGCCTACGAGCAGTACTTC. Its protein is CASSQLGPASPAYEQYF.

V is TRBV6-2 or TRBV6-3 and J is TRBJ2-7, with TRBD2 matching over 7 bases. The germline V gene encodes CDR1 MNHEY and CDR2 SVGEGT. The V and J ends lost 9 bases and 4 bases, in that order; junction bases with no gene match: 12. This CDR3 has 14 amino acids. The CDR3, as DNA: TGTGCCAGAACCTACACTAGCGTCGGATACGAGCAGTACTTC. Translating it yields CARTYTSVGYEQYF.

V gene TRBV28 combines with J gene TRBJ2-3; 7 nucleotides match TRBD2. Germline values: CDR1 MDHEN, CDR2 SYDVKM. The CDR3 is made up of 17 amino acids. V lost 6 bases and J lost 11; bases outside the gene matches: 23. CDR3: CASSPGKGRVNENMQYF. CDR3 nucleotides: TGTGCCAGCAGCCCAGGGAAGGGGAGGGTTAACGAAAATATGCAGTATTTT.

This clonotype was seen just once. The chain uses TRBV6-7 and TRBJ2-4; D not certain. TRBV6-7 is identified as an open reading frame with a role that is uncertain. The CDR3 length is 20 residues. Between the trimmed V and J ends, which lost 0 bases and 1 base, there was a span of 22 bases. The CDR3 nucleotides are TGTGCCAGCAGTTACTCGTTGACGGAAGCACCCACTCGCGCCAAAAACATTCAGTACTTC. Translated, it gives CASSYSLTEAPTRAKNIQYF.

On this clonotype: The CDR3 carries no conserved terminal phenylalanine or tryptophan, so it likely arises from a read error. The V gene is TRBV4-3, the J gene TRBJ2-3, with D hard to call. The germline V gene encodes CDR1 LGHNA and CDR2 YSLEER. CDR3 length equals 18 residues. V lost 6 bases, J lost 6 bases, and 28 bases lay in between. The CDR3 loop reads CASSQSVWLDDPDDTQYS. In nucleotides, the CDR3 is TGCGCCAGCAGTCAGTCTGTCTGGCTGGATGATCCCGATGATACGCAGTATTCT.

V is TRBV5-4 and J is TRBJ2-3; maybe TRBD2 (5 bases). Looked up from germline, CDR1 is SGHNT and CDR2 is YYREEE (reference sequence). This CDR3 has 18 residues. V gave up 5 bases and J gave up 3 bases, with 25 bases separating them. DNA for the CDR3: TGTGCCAGCAGTAACCCGGCGGTTAGCGAGGGTCGGACAGATACGCAGTATTTT. Translating it yields CASSNPAVSEGRTDTQYF.

This clonotype was seen once. A read error may account for a junction end that differs from germline. The chain couples TRBV11-2 to TRBJ2-3; the match to TRBD2 covers 10 bases. Germline V CDR1 and CDR2: SGHAT, FQNNGV. The length of the CDR3 is 16 residues. CDR3 nucleotides: TGTGCCATCAGCGCGAGACTAGCGGGTATTGTTGATACGCAGTGTTTT. Protein product: CAISARLAGIVDTQCF.

This clonotype has just one count. The CDR3 does not close with the conserved phenylalanine or tryptophan, likely indicating a read error. V usage is TRBV6-5 and J usage is TRBJ1-6; D may be TRBD1 (5 bases). The length of the CDR3 is 15 residues. Germline V lookup: CDR1 MNHEY, CDR2 SVGAGI. As DNA, the CDR3 is TGCGCCAGCAGGGAAAGGAGTGCCTCCCTTTCACCCCTCCACTCT. Encoded protein: CASRERSASLSPLHS.

This clonotype was counted once. At one end the junction does not follow the germline gene, possibly because of a read error. The chain joins TRBV5-1 to TRBJ1-6; 9 nucleotides align to TRBD1. Germline assignment: CDR1 SGHRS and CDR2 YFSETQ. The CDR3 is made up of 14 amino acids. CDR3 DNA sequence: TGCGCCAGCAGCCGACAGGGGGGACTCTCTGGACTCCACTTC. Translating gives CASSRQGGLSGLHF.

The chain couples TRBV5-4 to TRBJ2-1; weak D call: TRBD1 (6 bases). Deletions cut 4 bases from V and 8 bases from J, with 19 bases between. CDR1 SGHNT and CDR2 YYREEE come from the germline V gene (reference sequence). This CDR3 region has 15 residues. CDR3 nucleotides: TGTGCCAGCAGCCCAAAGGGGGAAGGCCTTTATGAGCAGTTCTTC. Protein sequence: CASSPKGEGLYEQFF.

Details on this clonotype: Relative to the germline gene, one junction end is altered; a read error may explain this. The chain links TRBV5-5 to TRBJ1-6; D not certain. CDR1 and CDR2 from the germline V gene are SGHKS and YYEKEE (reference sequence). The CDR3 runs 14 residues. CDR3 residues: CAHSLDVSNSPLHF. As DNA, the CDR3 is TGTGCCCACAGCTTGGACGTCAGTAATTCACCCCTCCATTTT.

To note about this clonotype: A much larger clone sits a single nucleotide away, making a read error possible. CDR3 amino acids: CASSHREAYNEQFF. CDR3 sequence (DNA): TGTGCCAGCAGCCATCGAGAGGCCTACAATGAGCAGTTCTTC. The chain links TRBV11-2 to TRBJ2-1; D gene unclear. Germline CDR1 and CDR2: SGHAT and FQNNGV. The CDR3 extends over 14 amino acids. With 5 bases removed from V and 2 bases from J, the gap between germline ends came to 10 bases.